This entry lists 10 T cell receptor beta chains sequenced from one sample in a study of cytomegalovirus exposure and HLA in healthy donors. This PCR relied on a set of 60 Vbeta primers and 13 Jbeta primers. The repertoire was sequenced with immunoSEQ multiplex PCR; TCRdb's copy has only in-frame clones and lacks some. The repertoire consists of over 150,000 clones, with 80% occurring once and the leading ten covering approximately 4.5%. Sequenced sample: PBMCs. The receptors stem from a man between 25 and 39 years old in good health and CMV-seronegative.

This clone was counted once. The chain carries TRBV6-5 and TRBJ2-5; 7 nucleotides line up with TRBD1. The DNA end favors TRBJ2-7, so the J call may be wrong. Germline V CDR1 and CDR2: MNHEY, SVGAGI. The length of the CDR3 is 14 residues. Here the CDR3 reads CASRSDRVAYEQYF. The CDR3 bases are TGTGCCAGCAGATCCGACAGGGTCGCCTACGAGCAGTACTTC.

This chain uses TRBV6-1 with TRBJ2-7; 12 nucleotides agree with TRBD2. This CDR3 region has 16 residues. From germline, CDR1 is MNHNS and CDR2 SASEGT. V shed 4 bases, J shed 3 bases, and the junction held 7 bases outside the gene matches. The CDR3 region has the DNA TGTGCCAGCAGTGGACCTAGCGGGAGGGCGGGCTACGAGCAGTACTTC. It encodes CASSGPSGRAGYEQYF.

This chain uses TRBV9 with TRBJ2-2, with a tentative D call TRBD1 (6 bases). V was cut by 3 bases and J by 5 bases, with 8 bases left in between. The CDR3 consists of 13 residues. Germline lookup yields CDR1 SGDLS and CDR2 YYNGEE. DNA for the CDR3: TGTGCCAGCAGCGCCACAGGGACCGGGGAGCTGTTTTTT. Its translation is CASSATGTGELFF. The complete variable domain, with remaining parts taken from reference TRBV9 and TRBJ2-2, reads DSGVTQTPKHLITATGQRVTLRCSPRSGDLSVYWYQQSLDQGLQFLIQYYNGEERAKGNILERFSAQQFPDLHSELNLSSLELGDSALYFCASSATGTGELFFGEGSRLTVL.

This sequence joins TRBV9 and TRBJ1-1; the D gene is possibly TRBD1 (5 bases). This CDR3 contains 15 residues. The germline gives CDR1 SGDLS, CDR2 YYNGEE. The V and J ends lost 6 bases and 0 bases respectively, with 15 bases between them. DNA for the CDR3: TGTGCCAGCAACGGAGGGGCAGAGATGAACACTGAAGCTTTCTTT. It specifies CASNGGAEMNTEAFF.

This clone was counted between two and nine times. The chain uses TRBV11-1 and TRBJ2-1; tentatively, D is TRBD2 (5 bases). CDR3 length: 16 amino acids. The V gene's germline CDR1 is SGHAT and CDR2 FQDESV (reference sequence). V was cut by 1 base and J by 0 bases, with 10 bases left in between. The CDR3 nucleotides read TGTGCCAGCAGCTTAGACGTGGGGAGCTCCTACAATGAGCAGTTCTTC. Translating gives CASSLDVGSSYNEQFF.

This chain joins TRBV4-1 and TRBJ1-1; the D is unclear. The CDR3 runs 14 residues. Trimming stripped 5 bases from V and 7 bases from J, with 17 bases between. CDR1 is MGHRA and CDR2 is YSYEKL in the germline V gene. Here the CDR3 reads CASSLRGPRSEAFF. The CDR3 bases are TGCGCCAGCAGCTTACGAGGCCCCCGGAGTGAAGCTTTCTTT.

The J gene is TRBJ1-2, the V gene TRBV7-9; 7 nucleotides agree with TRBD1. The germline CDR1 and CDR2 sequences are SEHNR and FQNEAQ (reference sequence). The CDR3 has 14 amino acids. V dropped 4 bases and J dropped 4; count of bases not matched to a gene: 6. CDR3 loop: CASSSNRGAYGYTF. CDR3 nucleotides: TGTGCCAGCAGCTCCAACAGGGGAGCCTATGGCTACACCTTC. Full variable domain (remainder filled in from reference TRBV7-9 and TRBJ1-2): DTGVSQNPRHKITKRGQNVTFRCDPISEHNRLYWYRQTLGQGPEFLTYFQNEAQLEKSRLLSDRFSAERPKGSFSTLEIQRTEQGDSAMYLCASSSNRGAYGYTFGSGTRLTVV.

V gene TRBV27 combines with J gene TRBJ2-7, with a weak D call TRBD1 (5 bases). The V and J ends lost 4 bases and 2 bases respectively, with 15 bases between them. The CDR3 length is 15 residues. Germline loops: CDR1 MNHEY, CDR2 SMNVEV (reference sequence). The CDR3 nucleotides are TGTGCCAGCAGTTCCCAGGGCGCTGCCACCTACGAGCAGTACTTC. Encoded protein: CASSSQGAATYEQYF.

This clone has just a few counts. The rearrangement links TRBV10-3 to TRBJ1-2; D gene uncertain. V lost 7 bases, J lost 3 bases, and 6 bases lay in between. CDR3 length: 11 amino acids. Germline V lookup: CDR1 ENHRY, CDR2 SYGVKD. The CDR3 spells CAINQDYGYTF. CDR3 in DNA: TGTGCCATCAATCAGGACTATGGCTACACCTTC.

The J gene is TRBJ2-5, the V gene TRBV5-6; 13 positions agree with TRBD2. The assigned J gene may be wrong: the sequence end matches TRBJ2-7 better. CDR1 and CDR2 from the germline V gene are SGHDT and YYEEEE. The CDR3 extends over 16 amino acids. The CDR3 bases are TGTGCCAGCAGCTTTCGGACTAGCGGGAGTCGGTACGAGCAGTACTTC. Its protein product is CASSFRTSGSRYEQYF.